One T cell receptor beta chain is described in this entry. This record comes from a study of blood T cell repertoires in COVID-19. As processed by the authors: Estimates of nucleated cell counts were drawn from the amplification of reference gene primers. The method was immunoSEQ multiplex PCR; TCRdb's version includes in-frame clones alone and lacks a portion of them. V and J calls and clone size follow that table, whereas D and trimming were derived from the DNA. The sample carries tens of thousands of clones, about four fifths recorded once. Germline V gives CDR1 WSHSY, CDR2 SAAADI. Losses at the gene ends were 5 bases for V and 0 bases for J; bases not matched to a gene: 10. This CDR3 region has 18 residues.

The sample was PBMCs or T cells enriched from blood (not recorded which). The rearrangement uses TRBV10-2 and TRBJ2-1; 10 positions match TRBD2. The source of this sequence is a woman aged 40-49 years with acute COVID-19. This chain's CDR3 is CASSRGLAELSSYNEQFF. The CDR3 DNA reads as TGCGCCAGCAGTAGAGGACTAGCGGAACTAAGCTCCTACAATGAGCAGTTCTTC.